The 10 T cell receptor beta chains below were found in one sample sequenced in a study of T cell responses to AZD1222 COVID-19 vaccine. Some clones are missing from TCRdb's copy, which holds only in-frame ones; the method was immunoSEQ multiplex PCR. The table lists 150,000 to 200,000 clones, approximately 91% of them singletons. Here the sequenced sample was peripheral blood, taken on day 0 of AZD1222 vaccination. These receptor sequences come from an adult in good health.

This clone was recorded only once. The chain employs TRBV6-2 or TRBV6-3 and TRBJ1-5; 8 nucleotides match TRBD1. The CDR3 runs 17 residues. Germline-derived CDR1 and CDR2 are MNHEY and SVGEGT. V lost 5 bases to trimming and J lost 2 bases; unmatched junction nucleotides: 11. The CDR3 reads CASSRPFETGGNQPQHF. CDR3 bases: TGTGCCAGCAGTCGCCCCTTCGAGACAGGGGGCAATCAGCCCCAGCATTTT.

The chain couples TRBV6-5 to TRBJ2-3; TRBD2 is a possible D gene (5 bases). There are 14 residues in the CDR3. Germline CDR1 and CDR2: MNHEY and SVGAGI. The ends were cut back, 8 bases at V and 2 bases at J, with 14 bases in the middle. The CDR3 region has the DNA TGTGCCAGCCAGACGGACTCCTACACAGATACGCAGTATTTT. The encoded protein is CASQTDSYTDTQYF.

This chain joins TRBV3-1 (or the pseudogene TRBV3-2) and TRBJ2-1; D may be TRBD2 (6 bases). V was shortened by 0 bases and J by 5 bases, with 20 bases between the two germline ends. CDR3 length equals 18 residues. Germline CDR1 reads LGHDT; CDR2 reads YNNKEL (reference sequence). The CDR3 DNA sequence: TGTGCCAGCAGCCAAGATCAGTTTGGGGGAGGATCCGACAATGAGCAGTTCTTC. Amino acid sequence: CASSQDQFGGGSDNEQFF.

The V gene is TRBV4-1, the J gene TRBJ2-7; TRBD1 aligns across 7 bases. Trimming took 2 bases from V and 0 from J; bases not matched to a gene: 4. Germline V gene data show CDR1 as MGHRA and CDR2 as YSYEKL. This CDR3 is built from 15 residues. The CDR3 is CASSQKTGTSYEQYF. The CDR3 coding sequence is TGCGCCAGCAGCCAAAAGACAGGGACCTCCTACGAGCAGTACTTC.

The J gene is TRBJ2-1, the V gene TRBV7-9, with 9 bases lining up with TRBD2. Trimming removed 2 bases from V and 4 bases from J; junction bases left unmatched: 6. CDR3 size: 16 residues. Germline V CDR1 and CDR2: SEHNR, FQNEAQ (reference sequence). In DNA, the CDR3 is TGTGCCAGCAGCTTACCCCCTAGCGGGGTATACAATGAGCAGTTCTTC. Translating it yields CASSLPPSGVYNEQFF.

The CDR3 region is CASSLRQSTDTQYF. CDR3 in DNA: TGTGCCAGCAGCTTGCGACAGTCCACAGATACGCAGTATTTT. The V call is TRBV7-9, the J call TRBJ2-3; maybe TRBD1 (5 bases). Trimming removed 3 bases at V and 2 bases at J, with 9 bases between. The CDR3 sequence is 14 residues long. The germline V gene has CDR1 SEHNR and CDR2 FQNEAQ (reference sequence).

The rearrangement links TRBV7-2 to TRBJ2-4, with 8 nucleotides matching TRBD2. Germline CDR1 is SGHTA and CDR2 is FQGNSA. V dropped 2 bases and J dropped 6; count of bases not matched to a gene: 6. CDR3 length equals 15 residues. The CDR3 is CASSLPGGPGNIQYF. The CDR3 DNA reads TGTGCCAGCAGCTTACCGGGGGGGCCCGGAAACATTCAGTACTTC.

V is TRBV6-1 and J is TRBJ1-5; D is possibly TRBD1 (5 bases). V was clipped by 3 bases and J by 2 bases, with 8 bases between them. Germline V gene lookup returns CDR1 MNHNS and CDR2 SASEGT. This CDR3 contains 14 residues. The CDR3 DNA follows: TGTGCCAGCAGTGACAGGGTTGGCAATCAGCCCCAGCATTTT. This gives the protein CASSDRVGNQPQHF.

V usage is TRBV29-1 and J usage is TRBJ1-4, with D uncertain. Trimming cost V 7 bases and J 8 bases, with 17 bases left between them. The CDR3 spans 13 residues. Germline V gene data show CDR1 as SQVTM and CDR2 as ANQGSEA. DNA of the CDR3: TGCAGCGCCAAGGGAGGCCCTTACGAAAAACTGTTTTTT. It encodes CSAKGGPYEKLFF.

This clone was detected only once. Other DNA sequences in the sample encode the same CDR3. The rearrangement joins TRBV6-1 to TRBJ1-5, with unresolved D. The CDR3 spans 15 residues. V was clipped by 0 bases and J by 1 base, with 7 bases between them. Germline V gene sequence: CDR1 MNHNS, CDR2 SASEGT. The CDR3 DNA sequence: TGTGCCAGCAGTGAAGCGGGCGGGAGCAATCAGCCCCAGCATTTT. It encodes CASSEAGGSNQPQHF.